The 32 T cell receptor beta chains below come from one sample, sequenced in a study of breast tumors, draining lymph nodes, adjacent tissues. Samples came from axillary lymph nodes draining the breast cancer. From the multiplex PCR reads, TCRdb called clonotypes with MiXCR, one entry per CDR3 protein. The repertoire has over 70,000 distinct CDR3 sequences, 25% to 35% of them found once; the top ten carry over 7.5%. The specimen sequenced was axillary lymph node tissue. The receptor source for this set is a female donor with breast cancer. Some clones in this sample may be carry-over from other donors' samples.

Turning to this clonotype: Lacking the conserved final phenylalanine or tryptophan, this CDR3 likely reflects a read error. It is unclear where the CDR3 begins or ends on the DNA, so no DNA is shown, and the CDR3 is as TCRdb lists it. V is TRBV7-2 and J is TRBJ2-7; TRBD2 reflects the table's D call only, with no check against the DNA. CDR1 is SGHTA, CDR2 FQGNSA, per germline. The CDR3 is made up of 11 amino acids, end residues included. This CDR3 is CASSLEGEQHL.

This clonotype was seen many times. Given a much more abundant clone one base away, this may be a read error. The chain employs TRBV11-3 and TRBJ2-7, with a weak D call TRBD2 (5 bases). Germline values: CDR1 SGHNT, CDR2 YENEEA. The CDR3 consists of 14 residues. This CDR3 reads CASTRADDSYAQYF. The CDR3 nucleotides read TGTGCCAGCACCAGAGCGGATGACTCCTACGCGCAGTACTTC.

The table lists this clonotype with many counts. The genes are TRBV7-9 and TRBJ2-7, with 9 bases aligning to TRBD1. In germline, CDR1 is SEHNR, CDR2 FQNEAQ (reference sequence). J was trimmed by 6 bases and V by 7 bases; bases with no gene match: 7. The CDR3 is made up of 13 amino acids. CDR3 nucleotides: TGTGCCAGCACACATACAGGGGGCCCCGAGCAGTACTTC. Translated, it gives CASTHTGGPEQYF.

This clonotype showed up just a few times. The rearrangement uses TRBV24-1 and TRBJ1-2; 7 nucleotides agree with TRBD1. V dropped 7 bases and J dropped 0; count of bases not matched to a gene: 1. The CDR3 runs to 13 residues. Germline loops: CDR1 KGHDR, CDR2 SFDVKD. The DNA of the CDR3 is TGTGCCACCAGCAGGGGGGCTAACTATGGCTACACCTTC. Residues: CATSRGANYGYTF.

This clonotype was detected many times. The chain is built from TRBV9 and TRBJ2-7, with TRBD1 as a possible D gene (6 bases). Germline V lookup: CDR1 SGDLS, CDR2 YYNGEE. V gave up 3 bases and J gave up 3 bases, with 19 bases separating them. The CDR3 contains 16 residues. Here the CDR3 DNA reads TGTGCCAGCAGCGAGGGGACCTCTCAGGGGTACTACGAGCAGTACTTC. Translated, it gives CASSEGTSQGYYEQYF.

This clonotype was recorded at least ten times. The chain carries TRBV11-2 and TRBJ2-2; D gene uncertain. The V gene's germline CDR1 is SGHAT and CDR2 FQNNGV. This CDR3 region has 14 residues. The V end lost 3 bases, the J end lost 3 bases, and 8 bases lay between the germline ends. The CDR3 sequence: CASSFGAYTGELFF. Here the CDR3 DNA reads TGTGCCAGCAGCTTTGGAGCGTACACCGGGGAGCTGTTTTTT. Variable domain in full (rest from reference TRBV11-2 and TRBJ2-2): EAGVAQSPRYKIIEKRQSVAFWCNPISGHATLYWYQQILGQGPKLLIQFQNNGVVDDSQLPKDRFSAERLKGVDSTLKIQPAKLEDSAVYLCASSFGAYTGELFFGEGSRLTVL.

At least ten counts were recorded for this clonotype. A much bigger clone sits one base away, suggesting this may be a read error. The gene calls are TRBV12-3 or TRBV12-4 and TRBJ1-2; 9 positions match TRBD1. This CDR3 is built from 14 residues. The V segment lost 3 bases and the J segment 11 bases; nucleotides outside the gene matches: 10. The DNA of the CDR3 is TGTGCCAGCAGTTTCAACCGGGACAGGGCTAAGTACACCTTC. Protein: CASSFNRDRAKYTF.

This clonotype was seen at least ten times. A much larger clone differs from this one at a single base, so this may be a read error. The chain carries TRBV20-1 and TRBJ2-1; a weak D match, TRBD1 (6 bases). The CDR3 length is 12 residues. Germline V gene data show CDR1 as DFQATT and CDR2 as SNEGSKA (reference sequence). DNA of the CDR3: TGCAGTGCCTGGACAGACTACAATGAGCCGTTCTTC. This encodes CSAWTDYNEPFF.

About this clonotype itself: A read error is possible here, since a much larger clone lies one base away. The V gene is TRBV6-5, the J gene TRBJ2-1; TRBD1 might be the D (6 bases). The CDR3 covers 13 residues. Germline V gene sequence: CDR1 MNHEY, CDR2 SVGAGI. The CDR3 here is CASSHSRGNEQFF. In DNA, the CDR3 is TGTGCCAGCAGTCACTCAAGGGGGAATGAGCAGTTCTTC.

In its sample, this clonotype was seen many times. J is TRBJ1-1 and V is TRBV14; no definite D call. The CDR3 sequence is 17 residues long. The germline CDR1 and CDR2 sequences are SGHDN and FVKESK. Trimming cost V 0 bases and J 0 bases, with 14 bases left between them. CDR3 amino acids: CASSQDLARGLNTEAFF. The CDR3 bases are TGTGCCAGCAGCCAAGATCTTGCCCGTGGATTGAACACTGAAGCTTTCTTT.

This sequence joins TRBV10-3 and TRBJ1-2; 10 nucleotides align to TRBD1. With V trimmed by 10 bases and J by 6 bases, 5 bases remained unmatched. CDR1 is ENHRY, CDR2 SYGVKD, per germline. The CDR3 length is 12 residues. DNA for the CDR3: TGTGCCACCGGACAGGGGGGCGATGGCTACACCTTC. It specifies CATGQGGDGYTF.

This clonotype was seen just once. The chain is built from TRBV7-3 and TRBJ2-2, with 10 bases lining up with TRBD2. Germline CDR1 SGHTA, CDR2 FQGTGA. V was pared by 4 bases and J by 0 bases, with 2 bases of the junction left unmatched. The CDR3 sequence is 16 residues long. The CDR3 DNA sequence: TGTGCCAGCAGCTCACTAGCGGGAACGAACACCGGGGAGCTGTTTTTT. It specifies CASSSLAGTNTGELFF.

This clonotype came up many times. This chain connects TRBV7-2 to TRBJ1-3; no firm D call. In germline, CDR1 is SGHTA, CDR2 FQGNSA. Trimming shortened V by 5 bases and J by 4 bases, and 18 bases separated the two germline ends. CDR3 length: 16 residues. This CDR3 is CASSVGLGRPGNTIYF. The CDR3, as DNA: TGTGCCAGCAGCGTAGGTTTGGGAAGGCCCGGAAACACCATATATTTT. The whole variable domain, filled in from reference TRBV7-2 and TRBJ1-3, reads GAGVSQSPSNKVTEKGKDVELRCDPISGHTALYWYRQSLGQGLEFLIYFQGNSAPDKSGLPSDRFSAERTGGSVSTLTIQRTQQEDSAVYLCASSVGLGRPGNTIYFGEGSWLTVV.

At least ten counts were recorded for this clonotype. The V and J genes are TRBV20-1 and TRBJ1-1; no definite D call. Germline V gives CDR1 DFQATT, CDR2 SNEGSKA (reference sequence). Between the trimmed V and J ends, which lost 3 bases and 1 base, there was a span of 9 bases. This CDR3 has 13 residues. The CDR3 loop reads CSARERGNTEAFF. Here the CDR3 DNA reads TGCAGTGCTAGGGAGCGGGGGAACACTGAAGCTTTCTTT.

This clonotype was seen more than once but under ten times. The chain joins TRBV10-3 to TRBJ1-1; D gene unclear. CDR1 and CDR2 from the germline V gene are ENHRY and SYGVKD. Trimming cost V 10 bases and J 1 base, with 10 bases left between them. CDR3 length: 12 residues. DNA for the CDR3: TGTGCCACCATGTGGGGGAACACTGAAGCTTTCTTT. Its translation: CATMWGNTEAFF.

This clonotype was seen repeatedly, ten times or more. A much larger clone differs by one base, so this may be a read error. CDR3 nucleotides: TGTGCCAGCAGCTTAGGCCGAAGCGGTCGGGGTGGCTACCCCTTC. Amino acid sequence: CASSLGRSGRGGYPF. The genes are TRBV7-2 and TRBJ1-2; D not resolved. The CDR3 sequence is 15 residues long. Germline V gene data show CDR1 as SGHTA and CDR2 as FQGNSA. Filled out from reference TRBV7-2 and TRBJ1-2, the complete variable domain reads GAGVSQSPSNKVTEKGKDVELRCDPISGHTALYWYRQSLGQGLEFLIYFQGNSAPDKSGLPSDRFSAERTGGSVSTLTIQRTQQEDSAVYLCASSLGRSGRGGYPFGSGTRLTVV.

The chain uses TRBV20-1 and TRBJ1-3; D uncertain. Germline loops: CDR1 DFQATT, CDR2 SNEGSKA (reference sequence). This CDR3 comprises 16 residues. Trimming removed 0 bases from V and 8 bases from J, with 20 bases in between. The CDR3 spells CSARDRRANYGYTIYF. The CDR3 DNA is TGCAGTGCTAGAGATCGGCGAGCTAACTATGGCTACACCATATATTTT.

The CDR3 region has the DNA TGTGCCAGCAGTTCTTACGGGGGGGTGACCTACGAGCAGTACTTC. This gives the protein CASSSYGGVTYEQYF. This rearrangement joins TRBV28 to TRBJ2-7, with 8 bases fitting TRBD2. Trimming cost V 4 bases and J 2 bases; bases outside gene matches: 7. CDR3 size: 15 residues. CDR1 is MDHEN, CDR2 SYDVKM, per germline.

The count of this clonotype is one. This CDR3 is missing its conserved last phenylalanine or tryptophan, likely due to a read error. The V call is TRBV9, the J call TRBJ2-7; the D gene could be TRBD1 or TRBD2 (5 bases each). CDR1 is SGDLS, CDR2 YYNGEE, per germline. The CDR3 covers 15 residues. CDR3 region: CAGSVDQGELGEQYS. DNA for the CDR3: TGTGCCGGCAGCGTAGATCAAGGGGAGCTTGGTGAGCAGTACTCC.

In the case of this clonotype: This may stem from a read error, because a much larger clone lies one nucleotide away. The chain combines TRBV12-3 or TRBV12-4 with TRBJ2-1; 12 bases fit TRBD2. This CDR3 is 14 amino acids long. CDR3 loop: CDSSGLAGFNEQFF. CDR3 nucleotide sequence: TGTGACAGCAGTGGACTAGCGGGATTCAATGAGCAGTTCTTC.

This clonotype was recorded many times. V gene TRBV6-2 or TRBV6-3 combines with J gene TRBJ2-7; D is ambiguous. Germline loops: CDR1 MNHEY, CDR2 SVGEGT. V shed 6 bases and J shed 1 base, with 10 bases lying between them. The CDR3 consists of 13 residues. The CDR3 reads CASRHRESYEQYF. Here the CDR3 DNA reads TGTGCCAGCAGGCACAGAGAGTCCTACGAGCAGTACTTC.

The chain has TRBV2 and TRBJ1-6; 11 bases line up with TRBD1. Germline CDR1 is SNHLY and CDR2 is FYNNEI. V lost 2 bases, J lost 8 bases, and 5 bases stayed unmatched. The CDR3 contains 16 residues. Here the CDR3 DNA reads TGTGCCAGCAGTGAATTCGGACAGGGGGCGCATTCACCCCTCCACTTT. This codes for CASSEFGQGAHSPLHF.

This clonotype is a singleton in its sample. A clone one base away is much larger, so this may be a read error. This chain uses TRBV20-1 with TRBJ2-1, with D perhaps assigned TRBD1 or TRBD2 (6 bases each). Germline values: CDR1 DFQATT, CDR2 SNEGSKA (reference sequence). The CDR3 consists of 14 residues. CDR3: CGAREGGRGAEQFF. The CDR3 DNA follows: TGCGGTGCTAGAGAGGGGGGAAGGGGCGCTGAGCAGTTCTTC.

Turning to this clonotype: This sequence may be a read error, since a much larger clone differs from it by one base. The chain is built from TRBV20-1 and TRBJ2-1, with a weak D call TRBD1 (5 bases). CDR3 length: 14 residues. Germline CDR1 and CDR2: DFQATT and SNEGSKA (reference sequence). V was clipped by 1 base and J by 9 bases, with 16 bases between them. Written as DNA, the CDR3 is TGCAGTGCTAGAGTCCCTAATGTGGACACTGAGCAGTTCTTC. Protein sequence: CSARVPNVDTEQFF.

This clonotype was found many times. The genes are TRBV20-1 and TRBJ2-3; no clear D gene. Trimming left V 5 bases short and J 5 bases short, with 5 bases between. This CDR3 comprises 10 residues. Germline V gives CDR1 DFQATT, CDR2 SNEGSKA (reference sequence). CDR3 sequence (DNA): TGCAGTGCTCGAAGAGATACGCAGTATTTT. Its protein is CSARRDTQYF.

This clonotype was seen more than once but under ten times. The V call is TRBV3-1, the J call TRBJ2-3; 10 bases line up with TRBD2. This CDR3 spans 17 amino acids. J lost 4 bases, V lost 2 bases, and 9 bases had no gene match. Germline lookup yields CDR1 LGHDT and CDR2 YNNKEL (reference sequence). DNA for the CDR3: TGTGCCAGCAGCCAACGGGTCGGGCTAGCGGGAGCAGATACGCAGTATTTT. Translation: CASSQRVGLAGADTQYF.

Regarding this clonotype: The missing conserved phenylalanine or tryptophan at the end of this CDR3 makes a read error likely. This rearrangement joins TRBV12-3 or TRBV12-4 to TRBJ2-1; D is ambiguous. The CDR3 extends over 16 amino acids. V was pared by 6 bases and J by 2 bases, with 17 bases between. The CDR3 DNA sequence: TGTGCCAGCAGCGTGGCGGTAGTGGGCCCCTACAATGAGCAGTTCTCC. Protein product: CASSVAVVGPYNEQFS.

Ten or more counts support this clonotype. The chain couples TRBV9 to TRBJ2-1; TRBD2 agrees at 10 bases. The CDR3 runs to 15 residues. CDR1 SGDLS and CDR2 YYNGEE come from the germline V gene. After removal of 0 bases from V and 8 bases from J, the junction contained 5 bases not matched to a gene. CDR3 in DNA: TGTGCCAGCAGCGTAGCGAGCGGGAGGGCCCATGAGCAGTTCTTC. Its protein is CASSVASGRAHEQFF. Filled out from reference TRBV9 and TRBJ2-1, the complete variable domain reads DSGVTQTPKHLITATGQRVTLRCSPRSGDLSVYWYQQSLDQGLQFLIQYYNGEERAKGNILERFSAQQFPDLHSELNLSSLELGDSALYFCASSVASGRAHEQFFGPGTRLTVL.

The sample holds many counts of this clonotype. V is TRBV12-3 or TRBV12-4 and J is TRBJ2-7, with 9 bases that match TRBD2. The CDR3 runs to 14 residues. V was clipped by 7 bases and J by 1 base; unmatched bases: 5. The CDR3 DNA reads as TGTGCCAGCACCACTAGCGGGCCATCCTACGAGCAGTACTTC. As protein: CASTTSGPSYEQYF.

This clonotype came up a few times. This clone may be a read error of a much larger clone one base away. The J gene is TRBJ1-2, the V gene TRBV5-6; the D gene is possibly TRBD1 (5 bases). The CDR3 has 15 residues. The V end was cut by 4 bases, the J end by 4 bases, with 17 bases between. CDR1 and CDR2 from the germline V gene are SGHDT and YYEEEE. CDR3 in amino acids: CASSLGPSTSYGYTF. CDR3 nucleotides: TGTGCCAGCAGCCTGGGACCGTCGACGAGCTATGGCTACACCTTC.

This clonotype was seen ten or more times. V usage is TRBV27 and J usage is TRBJ1-3; the match to TRBD1 covers 9 bases. The CDR3 has 15 amino acids. V was clipped by 8 bases and J by 4 bases; unmatched bases: 9. Looked up from germline, CDR1 is MNHEY and CDR2 is SMNVEV (reference sequence). CDR3 region: CASGPQGAFGNTIYF. For the CDR3, the DNA is TGTGCCAGCGGACCACAGGGGGCGTTCGGAAACACCATATATTTT.

At least ten counts were recorded for this clonotype. The CDR3 loop reads CASRGRRTGGWEPQHF. The CDR3 coding sequence is TGTGCCAGTAGAGGACGACGGACAGGGGGATGGGAGCCCCAGCATTTT. The rearrangement joins TRBV19 to TRBJ1-5, with 10 bases matching TRBD1. The CDR3 is made up of 16 amino acids. V lost 6 bases to trimming and J lost 8 bases; unmatched junction nucleotides: 13. The germline V gene encodes CDR1 LNHDA and CDR2 SQIVND (reference sequence). Combining the CDR3 with reference TRBV19 and TRBJ1-5 gives the whole variable domain DGGITQSPKYLFRKEGQNVTLSCEQNLNHDAMYWYRQDPGQGLRLIYYSQIVNDFQKGDIAEGYSVSREKKESFPLTVTSAQKNPTAFYLCASRGRRTGGWEPQHFGDGTRLSIL.